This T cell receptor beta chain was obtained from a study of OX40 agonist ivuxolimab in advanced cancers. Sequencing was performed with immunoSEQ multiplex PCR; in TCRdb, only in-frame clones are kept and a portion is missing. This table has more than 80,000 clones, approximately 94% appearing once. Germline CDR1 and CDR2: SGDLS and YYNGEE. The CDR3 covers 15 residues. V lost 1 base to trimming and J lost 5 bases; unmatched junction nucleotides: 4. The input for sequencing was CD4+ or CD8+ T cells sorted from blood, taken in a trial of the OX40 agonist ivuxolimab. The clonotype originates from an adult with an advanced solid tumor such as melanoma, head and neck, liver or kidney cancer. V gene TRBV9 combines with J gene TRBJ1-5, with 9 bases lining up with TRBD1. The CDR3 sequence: CASSVWDREDQPQHF. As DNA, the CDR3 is TGTGCCAGCAGCGTATGGGACAGGGAAGATCAGCCCCAGCATTTT.